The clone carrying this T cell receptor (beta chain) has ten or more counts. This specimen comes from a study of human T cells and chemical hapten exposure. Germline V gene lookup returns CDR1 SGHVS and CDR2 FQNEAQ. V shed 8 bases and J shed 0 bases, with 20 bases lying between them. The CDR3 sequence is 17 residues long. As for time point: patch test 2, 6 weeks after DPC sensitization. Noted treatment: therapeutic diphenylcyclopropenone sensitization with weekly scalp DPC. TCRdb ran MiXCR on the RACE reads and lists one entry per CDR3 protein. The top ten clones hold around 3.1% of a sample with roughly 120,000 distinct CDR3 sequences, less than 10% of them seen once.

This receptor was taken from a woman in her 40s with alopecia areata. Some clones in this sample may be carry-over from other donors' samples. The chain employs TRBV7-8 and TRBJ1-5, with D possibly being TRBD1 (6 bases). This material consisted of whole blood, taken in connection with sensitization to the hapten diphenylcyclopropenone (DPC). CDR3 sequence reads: CASPQGGGSHSNQPQHF. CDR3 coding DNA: TGTGCCAGCCCCCAAGGGGGGGGTTCTCATAGCAATCAGCCCCAGCATTTT.